Below are 28 T cell receptor beta chains sequenced from a single sample in a study of cytomegalovirus exposure and HLA in healthy donors. PCR primers comprised 60 Vbeta and 13 Jbeta primers. Data came from immunoSEQ multiplex PCR; TCRdb stores just in-frame clones and leaves some out. The sample comprises 130,000 or so clones, around 9% of which are singletons, and 4.5% to 5.5% rests with the top ten. The source material was PBMCs. These receptor sequences come from a man aged 40-49 years in good health and CMV-seronegative.

About this clone: At the DNA level, this CDR3 is encoded by other sequences in the same sample as well. Written as DNA, the CDR3 is TGCGCCAGCAGCCCACCAGGACAGGCGTACACTGAAGCTTTCTTT. Translating it yields CASSPPGQAYTEAFF. The rearrangement uses TRBV5-1 and TRBJ1-1, with 7 bases identical to TRBD1. The CDR3 is 15 residues long. The V gene end was trimmed by 4 bases and the J gene end by 3 bases; junction bases not matched to a gene: 9. Germline assignment: CDR1 SGHRS and CDR2 YFSETQ.

The chain has TRBV10-3 and TRBJ1-1, with D possibly TRBD1 on 6 matching bases. CDR3 size: 14 residues. CDR1 ENHRY and CDR2 SYGVKD come from the germline V gene. V gave up 0 bases and J gave up 5 bases, with 10 bases separating them. This CDR3 reads CAISESPGETEAFF. The CDR3 DNA sequence: TGTGCCATCAGTGAGTCGCCAGGGGAAACTGAAGCTTTCTTT.

The V and J genes are TRBV27 and TRBJ2-1; no clear D. CDR3 length equals 14 residues. V lost 3 bases and J lost 0, with 6 bases in between. Per germline, CDR1 MNHEY and CDR2 SMNVEV (reference sequence). The CDR3 loop is CASSLLSSYNEQFF. The CDR3 DNA follows: TGTGCCAGCAGTTTGCTGAGCTCCTACAATGAGCAGTTCTTC.

This chain uses TRBV11-2 with TRBJ2-5; D perhaps matches TRBD1 (6 bases). Per the germline V gene, CDR1 is SGHAT and CDR2 is FQNNGV. This CDR3 contains 14 residues. Deletions cut 5 bases from V and 2 bases from J, with 12 bases between. DNA of the CDR3: TGTGCCAGCAGCGCAGACAGGCGTCAAGAGACCCAGTACTTC. Protein: CASSADRRQETQYF.

This chain links TRBV6-1 with TRBJ2-1, with unresolved D. Between the trimmed V and J ends, which lost 6 bases and 1 base, there was a span of 10 bases. The CDR3 sequence is 14 residues long. Germline V CDR1 and CDR2: MNHNS, SASEGT. In DNA form, the CDR3 reads TGTGCCAGCAGCCTAACCACTTCCTACAATGAGCAGTTCTTC. Its protein is CASSLTTSYNEQFF.

The chain couples TRBV10-3 to TRBJ2-5, with D possibly matching TRBD1 (5 bases). Trimming stripped 6 bases from V and 1 base from J, with 6 bases between. The CDR3 spans 12 residues. Germline lookup yields CDR1 ENHRY and CDR2 SYGVKD. The CDR3 is CAIRDIQETQYF. The CDR3 DNA is TGTGCCATCAGGGACATCCAAGAGACCCAGTACTTC.

This clone was recorded a few times. The chain recombines TRBV27 with TRBJ2-1; no clear D. Trimming removed 4 bases at V and 5 bases at J, with 6 bases between. The CDR3 is 12 residues long. Germline loops: CDR1 MNHEY, CDR2 SMNVEV (reference sequence). CDR3 residues: CASSSQNNEQFF. The DNA of the CDR3 is TGTGCCAGCAGTTCGCAGAACAATGAGCAGTTCTTC.

This clone was detected a few times. The chain carries TRBV19 and TRBJ1-2; unclear D gene. Trimming took 3 bases from V and 4 from J, leaving 6 bases between them. Germline CDR1 reads LNHDA; CDR2 reads SQIVND (reference sequence). The CDR3 is 12 residues long. The CDR3 DNA reads TGTGCCAGTAGTATTCCCCGCTATGGCTACACCTTC. This translates into CASSIPRYGYTF.

The V call is TRBV27, the J call TRBJ2-1; 8 bases map to TRBD1. The germline V gene encodes CDR1 MNHEY and CDR2 SMNVEV (reference sequence). Losses at the gene ends were 5 bases for V and 10 bases for J; bases not matched to a gene: 7. The CDR3 is 13 amino acids. CDR3: CASSPPGGNEQFF. CDR3 nucleotide sequence: TGTGCCAGCAGTCCTCCAGGGGGCAACGAGCAGTTCTTC.

The chain uses TRBV5-6 and TRBJ1-5, with D hard to call. V was cut by 7 bases and J by 1 base, with 6 bases left in between. The germline V gene encodes CDR1 SGHDT and CDR2 YYEEEE. The CDR3 totals 12 residues. The CDR3 DNA is TGTGCCAGCTCCAGGAGCAATCAGCCCCAGCATTTT. Amino acids: CASSRSNQPQHF.

V is TRBV28 and J is TRBJ1-2; maybe TRBD1 (5 bases). V was clipped by 8 bases and J by 4 bases, with 11 bases between them. CDR3 length: 12 amino acids. Germline CDR1 is MDHEN and CDR2 is SYDVKM. The DNA for the CDR3 is TGTGCCAGCTGGGGCACCTTCTATGGCTACACCTTC. Protein: CASWGTFYGYTF.

J is TRBJ1-3 and V is TRBV6-1; D not certain. The CDR3 is made up of 17 amino acids. Per germline, CDR1 MNHNS and CDR2 SASEGT. The V end lost 1 base, the J end lost 0 bases, and 13 bases lay between the germline ends. CDR3 loop: CASSEGLKLRSGNTIYF. As DNA, the CDR3 is TGTGCCAGCAGTGAAGGTCTGAAGCTTCGCTCTGGAAACACCATATATTTT.

This clone appeared a few times. V gene TRBV15 combines with J gene TRBJ2-1; 8 positions agree with TRBD1. Germline values: CDR1 LNHNV, CDR2 YYDKDF (reference sequence). The V gene end was trimmed by 5 bases and the J gene end by 6 bases; junction bases not matched to a gene: 12. This CDR3 has 16 amino acids. CDR3 protein: CATSPRTGSTINEQFF. CDR3 sequence (DNA): TGTGCCACCAGCCCAAGGACAGGGTCAACCATCAATGAGCAGTTCTTC. Full variable domain (rest looked up from reference TRBV15 and TRBJ2-1): DAMVIQNPRYQVTQFGKPVTLSCSQTLNHNVMYWYQQKSSQAPKLLFHYYDKDFNNEADTPDNFQSRRPNTSFCFLDIRSPGLGDTAMYLCATSPRTGSTINEQFFGPGTRLTVL.

Only a few counts were recorded for this clone. Within the sample, other DNA sequences also encode this same CDR3. V is TRBV5-1 and J is TRBJ2-7; D is possibly TRBD1 (6 bases). This CDR3 contains 14 residues. The V and J ends lost 2 bases and 1 base respectively, with 10 bases between them. The germline V gene encodes CDR1 SGHRS and CDR2 YFSETQ. The CDR3 DNA reads as TGCGCCAGCAGCTTACTACAGGGTTCCTACGAGCAGTACTTC. Its protein product is CASSLLQGSYEQYF. Full variable domain (remainder filled in from reference TRBV5-1 and TRBJ2-7): KAGVTQTPRYLIKTRGQQVTLSCSPISGHRSVSWYQQTPGQGLQFLFEYFSETQRNKGNFPGRFSGRQFSNSRSEMNVSTLELGDSALYLCASSLLQGSYEQYFGPGTRLTVT.

The chain combines TRBV11-1 with TRBJ2-5; 7 nucleotides line up with TRBD1. CDR3 length equals 15 residues. The V gene's germline CDR1 is SGHAT and CDR2 FQDESV (reference sequence). V lost 6 bases, J lost 0 bases, and 7 bases stayed unmatched. The CDR3 nucleotides read TGTGCCAGCAGTTTCCAGACAGGGTACCAAGAGACCCAGTACTTC. This translates into CASSFQTGYQETQYF.

V usage is TRBV5-5 and J usage is TRBJ2-1; a possible D gene is TRBD1 (5 bases). The CDR3 runs to 15 residues. The germline V gene has CDR1 SGHKS and CDR2 YYEKEE (reference sequence). Trimming took off 4 bases at V and 2 bases at J, with 13 bases between the two ends. Here the CDR3 DNA reads TGTGCCAGCAGCGGCGACAGCGAGGCCTACAATGAGCAGTTCTTC. Protein product: CASSGDSEAYNEQFF.

J is TRBJ1-2 and V is TRBV27; TRBD1 is a possible D gene (5 bases). Germline assignment: CDR1 MNHEY and CDR2 SMNVEV (reference sequence). The CDR3 length is 13 residues. V was trimmed by 6 bases and J by 8 bases, leaving 16 bases between them. CDR3 DNA sequence: TGTGCCAGCAGCCCTGGGGGGGACCGCGGCTACACCTTC. Residues: CASSPGGDRGYTF.

This rearrangement joins TRBV7-2 to TRBJ2-1, with a possible D match to TRBD1 (6 bases). Germline CDR1 and CDR2: SGHTA and FQGNSA. The CDR3 covers 14 residues. V was trimmed by 1 base and J by 5 bases, leaving 9 bases between them. The DNA for the CDR3 is TGTGCCAGCAGCTTAGAACGGACAGACAATGAGCAGTTCTTC. It specifies CASSLERTDNEQFF.

This clone was picked up a small number of times. The V call is TRBV19, the J call TRBJ1-6; weak D call: TRBD1 (5 bases). Trimming removed 6 bases at V and 6 bases at J, with 6 bases between. The germline V gene has CDR1 LNHDA and CDR2 SQIVND (reference sequence). The CDR3 spans 12 residues. CDR3 DNA: TGTGCCAGTAGGGGGGGTAATTCACCCCTCCACTTT. This codes for CASRGGNSPLHF. The entire variable domain, with the rest obtained from reference TRBV19 and TRBJ1-6, is as follows: DGGITQSPKYLFRKEGQNVTLSCEQNLNHDAMYWYRQDPGQGLRLIYYSQIVNDFQKGDIAEGYSVSREKKESFPLTVTSAQKNPTAFYLCASRGGNSPLHFGNGTRLTVT.

V and J are TRBV7-3 and TRBJ2-3; TRBD1 aligns across 7 bases. J was trimmed by 2 bases and V by 1 base; bases with no gene match: 3. The germline CDR1 and CDR2 sequences are SGHTA and FQGTGA. The CDR3 sequence is 15 residues long. The CDR3 DNA reads TGTGCCAGCAGCTTAAGGGGACAGACCACAGATACGCAGTATTTT. Protein product: CASSLRGQTTDTQYF.

This clone was detected only a few times. Different DNA sequences within this sample yield the same CDR3. V and J are TRBV11-3 and TRBJ1-1; D may be TRBD1 (5 bases). The germline gives CDR1 SGHNT, CDR2 YENEEA. Trimming stripped 1 base from V and 1 base from J, with 7 bases between. The CDR3 totals 14 residues. CDR3 amino acids: CASSLGRGNTEAFF. CDR3 sequence (DNA): TGTGCCAGCAGCTTAGGAAGGGGGAACACTGAAGCTTTCTTT. Full variable domain (outside the CDR3, taken from reference TRBV11-3 and TRBJ1-1): EAGVVQSPRYKIIEKKQPVAFWCNPISGHNTLYWYLQNLGQGPELLIRYENEEAVDDSQLPKDRFSAERLKGVDSTLKIQPAELGDSAVYLCASSLGRGNTEAFFGQGTRLTVV.

The chain has TRBV11-1 and TRBJ1-1; 7 positions match TRBD1. Per germline, CDR1 SGHAT and CDR2 FQDESV (reference sequence). This CDR3 spans 13 amino acids. The V and J ends lost 6 bases and 3 bases, in that order; junction bases with no gene match: 4. For the CDR3, the DNA is TGTGCCAGCAGTCCAGGGACAGACACTGAAGCTTTCTTT. As protein: CASSPGTDTEAFF.

The chain couples TRBV19 to TRBJ2-5; the D is unclear. CDR1 is LNHDA and CDR2 is SQIVND in the germline V gene (reference sequence). V shed 3 bases and J shed 2 bases, with 7 bases lying between them. CDR3 length equals 13 residues. In DNA form, the CDR3 reads TGTGCCAGTAGTATTTTTATTCAAGAGACCCAGTACTTC. Its translation: CASSIFIQETQYF.

The gene calls are TRBV6-6 and TRBJ1-5; no clear D. The CDR3 is made up of 14 amino acids. Germline lookup yields CDR1 MNHNY and CDR2 SVGAGI (reference sequence). V lost 6 bases, J lost 0 bases, and 9 bases lay in between. The CDR3 here is CASREEYSNQPQHF. The CDR3 DNA sequence: TGTGCCAGCAGGGAGGAATATAGCAATCAGCCCCAGCATTTT.

The rearrangement joins TRBV4-1 to TRBJ1-2; D remains ambiguous. The CDR3 sequence is 14 residues long. The ends were cut back, 0 bases at V and 8 bases at J, with 13 bases in the middle. Germline V gene data show CDR1 as MGHRA and CDR2 as YSYEKL. CDR3 coding DNA: TGCGCCAGCAGCCAAGAAAGAAAGGGAGGGGGCTACACCTTC. Translating gives CASSQERKGGGYTF.

This clone was observed a few times. The chain employs TRBV6-5 and TRBJ1-2; D perhaps matches TRBD1 (5 bases). Germline V lookup: CDR1 MNHEY, CDR2 SVGAGI. The CDR3 totals 13 residues. V lost 11 bases, J lost 1 base, and 14 bases lay in between. For the CDR3, the DNA is TGTGCCGTCCACCAGGGCATTAACTATGGCTACACCTTC. It yields the protein CAVHQGINYGYTF.

This clone was detected only a few times. The gene calls are TRBV7-9 and TRBJ1-6, with a possible D match to TRBD1 (6 bases). V shed 7 bases and J shed 14 bases, with 15 bases lying between them. Germline-derived CDR1 and CDR2 are SEHNR and FQNEAQ (reference sequence). This CDR3 contains 12 residues. The chain's CDR3 is CASTRGAGTLHF. Here the CDR3 DNA reads TGTGCCAGCACTCGGGGGGCGGGGACCCTCCACTTT.

V is TRBV30 and J is TRBJ2-3; 7 bases line up with TRBD2. V shed 4 bases and J 7 bases; nucleotides not matched to a gene: 17. The CDR3 runs 16 residues. Per germline, CDR1 GTSNPN and CDR2 SVGIG (reference sequence). The CDR3, as DNA: TGTGCCTGGAATCACTTCCGGGCGGGGGTAGCAAATACGCAGTATTTT. Protein product: CAWNHFRAGVANTQYF.